This T cell receptor beta chain was sequenced during a study of blood T cell repertoires in COVID-19. Study details: T cells, B-cell-depleted T cells, or PBMCs supplied cDNA or gDNA.

Germline V gives CDR1 SGHRS, CDR2 YFSETQ. The CDR3 has 13 residues. V dropped 4 bases and J dropped 2 bases, with 9 bases sitting between them. Under the authors' procedure: Using reference gene primer amplification, nucleated cell counts were estimated. The assay was immunoSEQ multiplex PCR, and TCRdb's table has in-frame clones only and misses some. The V and J calls and clone size were taken over from that table, and D and trimming were inferred from the DNA. The sample comprises 40,000 to 50,000 clones, around 82% of which are singletons, and more than 13% rests with the top ten. This receptor was taken from a human donor in a cohort sampled during active COVID-19. The chain carries TRBV5-1 and TRBJ2-5; D perhaps matches TRBD1 (6 bases). The sequencing sample was made of peripheral blood. CDR3 region: CASSRTVQETQYF. The DNA of the CDR3 is TGCGCCAGCAGCAGGACAGTACAAGAGACCCAGTACTTC.